This TCR beta chain was captured in a study of cytomegalovirus exposure and HLA in healthy donors (dated by TCRdb to the late 2010s). Regarding the research as a whole: A later analysis indicated that the 130 or so validation repertoires were generated on the platform also employed for the 600 to 750 repertoires of the first cohort. The study aimed to test whether signatures of past pathogen exposure could be identified by cataloging public T cell receptors. A separate validation cohort of approximately 130 different subjects was used in addition to the roughly 700-subject first cohort. High-throughput TCR immunosequencing, statistical association of individual TCRs with disease status, and machine learning were combined to predict cytomegalovirus infection status. Points the paper makes about the study in general: A total of 164 TCR beta chains were listed by the study as associated with cytomegalovirus. A later analysis had no HLA typing for the validation cohort, so co-occurrence there was scored across all 130 or so repertoires. In both the original and validation cohorts, the classifier was reported to diagnose cytomegalovirus status with high specificity and sensitivity. The authors suggested that the approach could potentially be generalized to other disease states and immunological phenotypes. Subsequent analysis determined that TCRs grouped into clusters in the first cohort also showed a tendency toward co-occurrence across the roughly 130 validation repertoires, and about 94% of cluster scores exceeded 0. While some public TCRs were present in many individuals, most TCR sequences turned up only very rarely across donors. Three of the identified cytomegalovirus-associated TCR beta chains were confirmed in vitro to be specific for cytomegalovirus antigens.

Library generation was performed with the immunoSEQ multiplex PCR assay. Regarding the original processing steps: A statistical classification framework was developed to diagnose cytomegalovirus status using the catalog of TCR beta chain sequences. Sourced from immuneACCESS, this table was stored by TCRdb with only in-frame sequences that have V and J called. A share of the clones is absent; for the studies checked, an unresolved V gene accounts for under half, and the remainder has no known explanation. The V and J calls and clone size were taken over from that table, and D and trimming were inferred from the DNA. The sample data list about 330,000 clones, and approximately 86% of these were observed just once. Together, the top ten hold about 1% of the sample. Note on this clone: Its cognate antigen has yet to be identified. Base qualities were left out, and no much larger clone turns up one base away.

Separate from the roughly 650-subject first cohort, the validation cohort of over 90 subjects was the group to which the donors belonged. The receptor's source is a woman aged 25 to 39 in good health and CMV-seropositive. Input material: PBMCs.

The DNA reads TGCAGCGTGACCGGGACAGGGCTCTACGAGCAGTACTTC. It translates as CSVTGTGLYEQYF. The chain links TRBV29-1 with TRBJ2-7, with TRBD1 identical over 9 junction bases. Looking up the germline V gene yields CDR1 SQVTM and CDR2 ANQGSEA. V is trimmed back by 6 bases and J by 3 bases, and the junction contains 6 bases that no gene match accounts for. The CDR3 has 13 amino acids, counting the end cysteine and phenylalanine. The only DNA kept is the CDR3, 39 bases in frame from the first base.